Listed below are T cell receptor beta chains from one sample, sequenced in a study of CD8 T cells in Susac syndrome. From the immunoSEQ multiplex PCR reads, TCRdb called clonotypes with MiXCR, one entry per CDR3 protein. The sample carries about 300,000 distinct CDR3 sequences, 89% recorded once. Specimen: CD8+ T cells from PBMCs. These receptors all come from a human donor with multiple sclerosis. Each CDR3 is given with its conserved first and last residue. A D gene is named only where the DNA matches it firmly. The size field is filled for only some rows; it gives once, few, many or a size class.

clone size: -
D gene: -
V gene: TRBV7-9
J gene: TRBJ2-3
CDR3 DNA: TGTGCCAGCAGCCCAACGCTGGAGAAGGGTGATACGCAGTATTTT
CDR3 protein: CASSPTLEKGDTQYF

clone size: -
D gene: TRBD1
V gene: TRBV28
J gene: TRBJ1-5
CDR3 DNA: TGTGCCAGCAGTGGCTCAGGGGGCGGGGAGCCCCAGCATTTT
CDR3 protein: CASSGSGGGEPQHF

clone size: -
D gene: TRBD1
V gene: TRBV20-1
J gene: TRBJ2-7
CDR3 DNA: TGCAGTGCTACAAGGACAGGGAGGCAGTACGAGCAGTACTTC
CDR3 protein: CSATRTGRQYEQYF

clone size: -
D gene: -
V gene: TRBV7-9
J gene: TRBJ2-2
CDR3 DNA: TGTGCCAGCAGCTTAGAGATTTGGATAGGGGGCACCGGGGAGCTGTTTTTT
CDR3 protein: CASSLEIWIGGTGELFF

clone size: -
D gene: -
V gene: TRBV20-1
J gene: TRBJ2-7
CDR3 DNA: TGCAGTGCTAGAGTTACGGATTACGAGCAGTACTTC
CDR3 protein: CSARVTDYEQYF

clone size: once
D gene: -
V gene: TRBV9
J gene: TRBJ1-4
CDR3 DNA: TGTGCCAGCAGCGTAGGAGGGCTAGGCGAAAAACTGTTTTTT
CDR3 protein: CASSVGGLGEKLFF

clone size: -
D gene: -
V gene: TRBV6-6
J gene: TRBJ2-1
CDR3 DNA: TGTGCCAGCAGTTACTCGGGCTCCTACAATGAGCAGTTCTTC
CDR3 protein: CASSYSGSYNEQFF

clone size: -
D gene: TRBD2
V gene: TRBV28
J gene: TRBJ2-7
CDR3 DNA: TGTGCCAGCAGTGGACTAGCGGGGGATTCCACCTACGAGCAGTACTTC
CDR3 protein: CASSGLAGDSTYEQYF

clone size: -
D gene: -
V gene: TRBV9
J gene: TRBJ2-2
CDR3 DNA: TGTGCCAGCAGCGGACTAGACTCCACCGGGGAGCTGTTTTTT
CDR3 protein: CASSGLDSTGELFF

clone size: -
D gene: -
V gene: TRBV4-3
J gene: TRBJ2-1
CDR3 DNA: TGCGCCAGCAGCCCTCTTTGGAGAGGGCACGTCAATGAGCAGTTCTTC
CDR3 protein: CASSPLWRGHVNEQFF

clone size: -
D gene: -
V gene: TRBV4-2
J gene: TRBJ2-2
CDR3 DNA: TGTGCCAGCAGCAGCCATCTGGCAGGGGCCCTCTTGAACACCGGGGAGCTGTTTTTT
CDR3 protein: CASSSHLAGALLNTGELFF

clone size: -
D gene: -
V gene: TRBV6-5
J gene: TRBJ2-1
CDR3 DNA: TGTGCCACCGGGGAAGGCAGGGTGGATGAGCAGTTCTTC
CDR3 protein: CATGEGRVDEQFF

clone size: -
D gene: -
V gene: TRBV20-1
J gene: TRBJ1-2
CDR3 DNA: TGCAGTGCTAGAGATTCCGGGGACTTTGGCTACACCTTC
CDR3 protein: CSARDSGDFGYTF

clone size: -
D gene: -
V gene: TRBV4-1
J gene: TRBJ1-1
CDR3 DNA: TGCGCCAGCAGCCACCACGGGGATAGTGAAGCTTTCTTT
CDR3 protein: CASSHHGDSEAFF

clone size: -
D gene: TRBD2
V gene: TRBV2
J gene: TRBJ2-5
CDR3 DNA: TGTGCCAGCATCAATCTAGCGGGGGAGGAGACCCAGTACTTC
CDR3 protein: CASINLAGEETQYF

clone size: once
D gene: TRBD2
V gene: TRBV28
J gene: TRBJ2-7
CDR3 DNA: TGTGCCAGCAGTTTTATGACTAGCGGGACCCCCTACGAGCAGTACTTC
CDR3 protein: CASSFMTSGTPYEQYF

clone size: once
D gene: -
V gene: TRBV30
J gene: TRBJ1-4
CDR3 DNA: TGTGCCTGGAGTGACGGGACAAGTAATGAAAAACTGTTTTTT
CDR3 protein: CAWSDGTSNEKLFF

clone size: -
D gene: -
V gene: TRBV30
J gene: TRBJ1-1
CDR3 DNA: TGTGCCTGGAGTTCACAGAACACTGAAGCTTTCTTT
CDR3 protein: CAWSSQNTEAFF

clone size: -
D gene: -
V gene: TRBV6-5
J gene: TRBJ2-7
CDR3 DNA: TGTGCCAGCAGTTACCTTCCCGGGACAAGATACGAGCAGTACTTC
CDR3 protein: CASSYLPGTRYEQYF

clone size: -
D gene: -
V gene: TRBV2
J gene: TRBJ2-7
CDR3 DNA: TGTGCCAGCAGTACGGAGCTCTACGAGCAGTACTTC
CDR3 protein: CASSTELYEQYF

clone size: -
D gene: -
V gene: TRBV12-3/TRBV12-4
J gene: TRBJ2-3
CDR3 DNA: TGTGCCAGCAGTTTGGGGCTATTCACAGATACGCAGTATTTT
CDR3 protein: CASSLGLFTDTQYF

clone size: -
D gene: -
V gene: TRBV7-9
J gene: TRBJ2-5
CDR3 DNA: TGTGCCAGCAGCCCTCGGACTGCCTCCTACCAAGAGACCCAGTACTTC
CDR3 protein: CASSPRTASYQETQYF

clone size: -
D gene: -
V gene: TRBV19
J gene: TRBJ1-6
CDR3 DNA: TGTGCCAGTAGTATCGGGACCGGTAATTCACCCCTCCACTTT
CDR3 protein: CASSIGTGNSPLHF

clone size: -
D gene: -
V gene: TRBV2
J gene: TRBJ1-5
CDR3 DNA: TGTGCCAGCTATCCGGGGCCAGGGGTGAATCAGCCCCAGCATTTT
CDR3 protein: CASYPGPGVNQPQHF

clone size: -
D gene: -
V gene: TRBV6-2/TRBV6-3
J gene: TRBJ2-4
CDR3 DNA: TGTGCCAGCAACGACGGCGAAACTCTAGCCAAAAACATTCAGTACTTC
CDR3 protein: CASNDGETLAKNIQYF

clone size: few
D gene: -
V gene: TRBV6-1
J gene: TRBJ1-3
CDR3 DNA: TGTGCCAGCAGCGCCTTTCCTCATGGAAACACCATATATTTT
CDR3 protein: CASSAFPHGNTIYF

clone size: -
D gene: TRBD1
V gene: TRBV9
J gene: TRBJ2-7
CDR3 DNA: TGTGCCAGCAGCGGCGGGACAGGGCGCCCAGGGAACGAGCAGTACTTC
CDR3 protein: CASSGGTGRPGNEQYF

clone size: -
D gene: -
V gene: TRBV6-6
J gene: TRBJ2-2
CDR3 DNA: TGTGCCAGCAGGGGGGTGGCGGGCCCGAACACCGGGGAGCTGTTTTTT
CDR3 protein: CASRGVAGPNTGELFF

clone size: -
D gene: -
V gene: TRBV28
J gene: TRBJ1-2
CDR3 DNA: TGTGCCAGCAGTTTAGTATTCGGGGGGGCCGGGGGCGGCTACACCTTC
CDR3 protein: CASSLVFGGAGGGYTF

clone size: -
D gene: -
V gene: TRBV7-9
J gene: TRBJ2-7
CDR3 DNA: TGTGCCAGCAGCTCAACCACGACGGCGGGGGCGCATCTATACGAGCAGTACTTC
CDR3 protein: CASSSTTTAGAHLYEQYF

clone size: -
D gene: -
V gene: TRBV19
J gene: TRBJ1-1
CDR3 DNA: TGTGCCAGCATAGGGGCCGGTGAAGCTTTCTTT
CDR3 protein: CASIGAGEAFF

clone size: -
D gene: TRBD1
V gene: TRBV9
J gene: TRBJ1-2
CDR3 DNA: TGTGCCAGCAGCGTACCCTCTGCTGGGAGTAGTGCGGGACAGGGCGCTTCGGTCTATGGCTACACCTTC
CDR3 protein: CASSVPSAGSSAGQGASVYGYTF

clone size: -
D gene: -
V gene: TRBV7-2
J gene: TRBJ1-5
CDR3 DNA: TGTGCCAGCAGCCCCGAAAGGACATTACGTAGCAATCAGCCCCAGCATTTT
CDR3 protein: CASSPERTLRSNQPQHF

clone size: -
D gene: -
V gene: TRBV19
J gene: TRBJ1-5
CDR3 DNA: TGTGCCAGTAGTGACGGATCGTATAGCAATCAGCCCCAGCATTTT
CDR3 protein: CASSDGSYSNQPQHF

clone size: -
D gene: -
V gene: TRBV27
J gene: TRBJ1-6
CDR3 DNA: TGTGCCAGCAGTTTACAGGGGACAAATTCACCCCTCCACTTT
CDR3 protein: CASSLQGTNSPLHF

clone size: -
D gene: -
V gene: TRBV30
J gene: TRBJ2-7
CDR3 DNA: TGTGCCTGGATTAGAGGGTACGAGCAGTACTTC
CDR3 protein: CAWIRGYEQYF

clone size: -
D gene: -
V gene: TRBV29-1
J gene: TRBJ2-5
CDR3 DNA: TGCAGCGTTGAGGCAAACTCCCGGCAACAGTACTTC
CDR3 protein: CSVEANSRQQYF

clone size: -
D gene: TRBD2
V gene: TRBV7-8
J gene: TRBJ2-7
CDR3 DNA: TGTGCCAGCAGCTTGGGAAGACTAGCGGCCTACGAGCAGTACTTC
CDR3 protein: CASSLGRLAAYEQYF

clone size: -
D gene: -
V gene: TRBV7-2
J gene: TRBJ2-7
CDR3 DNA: TGTGCCAGCAGCCCCTTGAGGGGCCCCGGGGACGAGCAGTACTTC
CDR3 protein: CASSPLRGPGDEQYF

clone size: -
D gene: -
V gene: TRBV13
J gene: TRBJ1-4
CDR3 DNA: TGTGCCAGCAGGCAGGGAGTTCGTAATGAAAAACTGTTTTTT
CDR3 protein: CASRQGVRNEKLFF

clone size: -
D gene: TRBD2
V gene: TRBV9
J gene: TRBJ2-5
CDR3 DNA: TGTGCCAGCGGTAGCGGGGCAGGGGAGACCCAGTACTTC
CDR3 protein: CASGSGAGETQYF

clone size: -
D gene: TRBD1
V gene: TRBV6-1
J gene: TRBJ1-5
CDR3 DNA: TGTGCCAGCAGTGAAGAAAAGGGGACAGGTAATCAGCCCCAGCATTTT
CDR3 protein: CASSEEKGTGNQPQHF

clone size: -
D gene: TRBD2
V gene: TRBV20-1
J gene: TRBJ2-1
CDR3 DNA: TGCAGTGCTAGGTCCGGACTAGCGGGAGGCATTGAGCAGTTCTTC
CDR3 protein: CSARSGLAGGIEQFF

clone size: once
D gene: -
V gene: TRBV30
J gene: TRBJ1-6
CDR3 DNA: TGTGCCTGGAGTTATGGGGCAAGTGATAATTCACCCCTCCACTTT
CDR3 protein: CAWSYGASDNSPLHF

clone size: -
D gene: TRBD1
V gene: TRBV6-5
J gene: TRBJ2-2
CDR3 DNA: TGTGCCAGCAGCACGGGACAGTTCACCGGGGAGCTGTTTTTT
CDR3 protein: CASSTGQFTGELFF

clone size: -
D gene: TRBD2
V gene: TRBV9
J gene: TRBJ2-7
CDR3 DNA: TGTGCCAGCAGTCCGGCGGGGGTCTACGAGCAGTACTTC
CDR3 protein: CASSPAGVYEQYF

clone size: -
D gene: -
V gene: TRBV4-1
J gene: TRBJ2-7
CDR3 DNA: TGCGCCAGCAGCCAGACCCGCCTAGCCCTGAGCTCCTACGAGCAGTACTTC
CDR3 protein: CASSQTRLALSSYEQYF

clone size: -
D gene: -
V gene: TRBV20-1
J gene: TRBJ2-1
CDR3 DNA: TGCAGTGCTAGAGTCAATGAGCAGTTCTTC
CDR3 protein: CSARVNEQFF

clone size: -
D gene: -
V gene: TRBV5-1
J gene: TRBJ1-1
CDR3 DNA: TGCGCCAGCAGCTTCAGGTATGGGAACACTGAAGCTTTCTTT
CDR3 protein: CASSFRYGNTEAFF

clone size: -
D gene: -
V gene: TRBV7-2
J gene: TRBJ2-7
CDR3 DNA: TGTGCCAGCAGCTGGGCCAACTACGAGCAGTACTTC
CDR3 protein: CASSWANYEQYF

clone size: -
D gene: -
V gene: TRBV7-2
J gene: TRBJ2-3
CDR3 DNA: TGTGCCAGCAGCTTATACGGACCGAGTACAGATACGCAGTATTTT
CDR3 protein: CASSLYGPSTDTQYF

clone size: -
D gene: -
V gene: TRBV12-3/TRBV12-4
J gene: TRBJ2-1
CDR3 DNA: TGTGCCAGCACCGCCCTAGGGACCCAACAGGGTCCTGAGCAGTTCTTC
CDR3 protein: CASTALGTQQGPEQFF

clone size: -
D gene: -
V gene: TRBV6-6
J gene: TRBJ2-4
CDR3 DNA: TGTGCCAGCAGCGCTGAGGGAGCCAAAAACATTCAGTACTTC
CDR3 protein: CASSAEGAKNIQYF